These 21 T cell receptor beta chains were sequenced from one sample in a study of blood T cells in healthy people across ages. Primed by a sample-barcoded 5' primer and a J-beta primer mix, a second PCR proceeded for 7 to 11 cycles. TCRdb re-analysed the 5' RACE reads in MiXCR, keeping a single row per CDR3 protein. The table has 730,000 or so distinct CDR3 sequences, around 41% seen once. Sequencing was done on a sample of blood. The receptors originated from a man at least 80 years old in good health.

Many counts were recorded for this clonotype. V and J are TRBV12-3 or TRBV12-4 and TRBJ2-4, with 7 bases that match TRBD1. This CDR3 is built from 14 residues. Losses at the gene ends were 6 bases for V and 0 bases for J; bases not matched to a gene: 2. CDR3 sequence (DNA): TGTGCCAGCAGGGGACAGCTAGCCAAAAACATTCAGTACTTC. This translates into CASRGQLAKNIQYF.

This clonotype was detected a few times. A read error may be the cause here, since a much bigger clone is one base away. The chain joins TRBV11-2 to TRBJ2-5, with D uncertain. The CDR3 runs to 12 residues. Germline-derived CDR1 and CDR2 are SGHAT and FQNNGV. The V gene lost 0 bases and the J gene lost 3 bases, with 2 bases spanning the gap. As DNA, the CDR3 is TGTGCCAGCAGCTTAGACGAAGAGACCCAGTACTTC. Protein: CASSLDEETQYF.

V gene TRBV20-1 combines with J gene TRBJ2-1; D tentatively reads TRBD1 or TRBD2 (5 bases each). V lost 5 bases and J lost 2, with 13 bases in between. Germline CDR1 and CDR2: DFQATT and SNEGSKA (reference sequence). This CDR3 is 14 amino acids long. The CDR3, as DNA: TGCAGTGCTCGAGGGGCGGTGACCTACAATGAGCAGTTCTTC. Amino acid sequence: CSARGAVTYNEQFF.

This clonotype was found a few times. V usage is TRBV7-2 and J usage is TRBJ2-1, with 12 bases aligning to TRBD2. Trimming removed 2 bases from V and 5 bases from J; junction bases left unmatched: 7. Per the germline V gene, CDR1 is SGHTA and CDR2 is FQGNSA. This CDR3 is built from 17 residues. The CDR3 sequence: CASSLRASGRAHNEQFF. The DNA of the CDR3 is TGTGCCAGCAGCTTAAGGGCTAGCGGGAGGGCCCACAATGAGCAGTTCTTC.

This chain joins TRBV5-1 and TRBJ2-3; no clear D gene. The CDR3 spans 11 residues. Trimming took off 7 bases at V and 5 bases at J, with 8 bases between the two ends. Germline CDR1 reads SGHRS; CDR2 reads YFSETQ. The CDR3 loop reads CASFLEDTQYF. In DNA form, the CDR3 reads TGCGCCAGCTTCCTGGAAGATACGCAGTATTTT. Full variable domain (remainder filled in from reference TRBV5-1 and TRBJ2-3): KAGVTQTPRYLIKTRGQQVTLSCSPISGHRSVSWYQQTPGQGLQFLFEYFSETQRNKGNFPGRFSGRQFSNSRSEMNVSTLELGDSALYLCASFLEDTQYFGPGTRLTVL.

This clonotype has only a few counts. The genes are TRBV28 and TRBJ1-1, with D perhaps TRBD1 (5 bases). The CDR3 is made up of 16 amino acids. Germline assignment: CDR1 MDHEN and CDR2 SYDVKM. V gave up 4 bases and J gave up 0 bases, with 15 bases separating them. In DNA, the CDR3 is TGTGCCAGCAGTTCCCCCGGGACGGGGATGAACACTGAAGCTTTCTTT. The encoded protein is CASSSPGTGMNTEAFF. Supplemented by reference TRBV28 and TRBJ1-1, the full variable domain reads DVKVTQSSRYLVKRTGEKVFLECVQDMDHENMFWYRQDPGLGLRLIYFSYDVKMKEKGDIPEGYSVSREKKERFSLILESASTNQTSMYLCASSSPGTGMNTEAFFGQGTRLTVV.

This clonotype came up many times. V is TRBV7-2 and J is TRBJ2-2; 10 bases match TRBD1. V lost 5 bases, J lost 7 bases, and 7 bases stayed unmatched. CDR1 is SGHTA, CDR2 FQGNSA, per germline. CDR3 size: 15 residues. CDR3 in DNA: TGTGCCAGCAGCGCTACCGGGACAGGGGACGGGGAGCTGTTTTTT. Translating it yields CASSATGTGDGELFF.

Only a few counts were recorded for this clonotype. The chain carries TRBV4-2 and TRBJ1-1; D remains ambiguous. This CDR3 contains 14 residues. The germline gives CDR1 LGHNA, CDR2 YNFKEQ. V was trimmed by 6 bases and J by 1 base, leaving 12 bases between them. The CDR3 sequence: CASRGGDKNTEAFF. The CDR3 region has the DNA TGTGCCAGCAGAGGTGGTGACAAGAACACTGAAGCTTTCTTT.

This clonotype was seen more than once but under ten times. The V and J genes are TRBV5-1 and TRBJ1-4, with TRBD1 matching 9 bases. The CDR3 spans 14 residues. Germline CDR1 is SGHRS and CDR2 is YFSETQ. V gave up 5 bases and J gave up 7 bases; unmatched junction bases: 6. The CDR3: CASSGDRETEKLFF. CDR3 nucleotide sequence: TGCGCCAGCAGTGGGGACAGGGAGACTGAAAAACTGTTTTTT.

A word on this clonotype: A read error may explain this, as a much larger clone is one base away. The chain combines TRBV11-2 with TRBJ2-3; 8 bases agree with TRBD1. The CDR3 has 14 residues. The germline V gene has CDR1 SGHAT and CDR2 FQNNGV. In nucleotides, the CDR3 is TGTGCCAGCAGCCTGACAGGGGTGGGCGATACGCGGTATTTT. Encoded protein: CASSLTGVGDTRYF. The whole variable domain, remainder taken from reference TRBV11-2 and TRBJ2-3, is EAGVAQSPRYKIIEKRQSVAFWCNPISGHATLYWYQQILGQGPKLLIQFQNNGVVDDSQLPKDRFSAERLKGVDSTLKIQPAKLEDSAVYLCASSLTGVGDTRYFGPGTRLTVL.

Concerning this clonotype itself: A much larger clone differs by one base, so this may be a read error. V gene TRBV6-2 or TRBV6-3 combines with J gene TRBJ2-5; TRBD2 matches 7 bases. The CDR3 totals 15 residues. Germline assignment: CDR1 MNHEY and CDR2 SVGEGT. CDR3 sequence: CACSYSLASSETQYF. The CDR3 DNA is TGTGCCTGCAGTTACTCACTAGCGTCATCGGAGACCCAGTACTTC.

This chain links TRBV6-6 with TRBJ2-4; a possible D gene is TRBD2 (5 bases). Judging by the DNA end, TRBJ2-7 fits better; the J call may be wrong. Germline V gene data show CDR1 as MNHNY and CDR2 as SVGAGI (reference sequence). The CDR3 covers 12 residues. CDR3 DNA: TGTGCCAGCTCACGGGGAAATGGCGAGCAGTACTTC. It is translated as CASSRGNGEQYF.

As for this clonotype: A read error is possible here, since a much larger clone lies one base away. CDR3: CASSLEAQYQETQFF. Written as DNA, the CDR3 is TGTGCCAGCAGCTTAGAAGCGCAGTACCAAGAGACCCAGTTCTTC. The chain couples TRBV7-2 to TRBJ2-5; D gene ambiguous. The DNA matches TRBJ2-1 better at its end, which makes the J call doubtful. Germline V CDR1 and CDR2: SGHTA, FQGNSA. CDR3 size: 15 residues.

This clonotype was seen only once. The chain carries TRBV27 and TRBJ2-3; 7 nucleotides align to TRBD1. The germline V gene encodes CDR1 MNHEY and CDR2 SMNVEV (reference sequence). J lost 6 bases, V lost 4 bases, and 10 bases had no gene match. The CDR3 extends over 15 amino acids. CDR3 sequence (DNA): TGTGCCAGCAGTTGTCGTACAGGGGCTTCGGATACGCAGTATTTT. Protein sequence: CASSCRTGASDTQYF.

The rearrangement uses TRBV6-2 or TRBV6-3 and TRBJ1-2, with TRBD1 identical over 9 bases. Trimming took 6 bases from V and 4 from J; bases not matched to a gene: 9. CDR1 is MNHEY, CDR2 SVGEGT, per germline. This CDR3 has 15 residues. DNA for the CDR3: TGTGCCAGCAGGCAAGCGGGACAGGGCACCTATGGCTACACCTTC. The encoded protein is CASRQAGQGTYGYTF.

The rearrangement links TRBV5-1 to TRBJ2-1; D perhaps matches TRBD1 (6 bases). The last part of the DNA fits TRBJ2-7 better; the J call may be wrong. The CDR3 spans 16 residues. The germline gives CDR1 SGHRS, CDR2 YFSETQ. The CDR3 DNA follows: TGCGCCAGCAGCTTGTTGGGACAAATTTCCTACAATGAGCAGTACTTC. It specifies CASSLLGQISYNEQYF.

The CDR3 sequence is CASSPDRTKKEQYF. CDR3 sequence (DNA): TGTGCCAGCAGTCCCGACAGGACAAAGAAAGAGCAGTACTTC. The rearrangement links TRBV9 to TRBJ2-4; TRBD1 is a possible D gene (6 bases). CDR3 length: 14 residues. The V gene's germline CDR1 is SGDLS and CDR2 YYNGEE. Trimming cost V 5 bases and J 13 bases, with 22 bases left between them.

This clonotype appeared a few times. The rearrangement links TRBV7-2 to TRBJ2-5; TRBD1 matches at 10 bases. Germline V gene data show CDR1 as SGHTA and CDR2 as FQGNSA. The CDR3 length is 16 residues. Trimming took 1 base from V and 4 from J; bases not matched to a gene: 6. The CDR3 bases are TGTGCCAGCAGCTTAGGAGGGACAGGGGATCGAGAGACCCAGTACTTC. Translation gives CASSLGGTGDRETQYF.

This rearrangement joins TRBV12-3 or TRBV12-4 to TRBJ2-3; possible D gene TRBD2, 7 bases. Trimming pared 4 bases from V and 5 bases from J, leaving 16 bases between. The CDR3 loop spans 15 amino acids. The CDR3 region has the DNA TGTGCCAGCAGTTACGGCAGAGGGGGGGTAGATACGCAGTATTTT. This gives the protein CASSYGRGGVDTQYF.

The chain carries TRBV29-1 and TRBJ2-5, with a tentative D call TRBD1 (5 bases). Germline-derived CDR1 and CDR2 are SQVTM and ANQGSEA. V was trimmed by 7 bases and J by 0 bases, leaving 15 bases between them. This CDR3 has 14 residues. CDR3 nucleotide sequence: TGCAGCGCCTCGAGGACATCGTACCAAGAGACCCAGTACTTC. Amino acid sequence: CSASRTSYQETQYF.

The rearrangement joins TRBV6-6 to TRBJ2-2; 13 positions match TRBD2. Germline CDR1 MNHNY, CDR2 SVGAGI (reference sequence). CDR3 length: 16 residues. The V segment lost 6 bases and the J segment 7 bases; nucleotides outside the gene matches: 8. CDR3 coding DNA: TGTGCCAGCAGCGATACTAGCGGGAGGGCCGGCGGGGAGCTGTTTTTT. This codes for CASSDTSGRAGGELFF.